These T cell receptor beta chains were read from a single sample in a study of beta chain features in type 1 diabetes. The method was immunoSEQ multiplex PCR; TCRdb's version includes in-frame clones alone and lacks a portion of them. The sample has more than 200,000 clones, around 16% seen once; the top ten hold approximately 0.081%. Sequences were obtained from naive CD4+ T cells from blood. The receptors were sampled from a man aged 30-40 years with type 1 diabetes. Both conserved end residues are part of each CDR3. The D gene is left open where the match is weak.

d_gene: .
len: 14
j_gene: TRBJ2-7
v_gene: TRBV18
CDR3aa: CASSPAGSRYEQYF

d_gene: TRBD2
len: 18
j_gene: TRBJ2-1
v_gene: TRBV5-1
CDR3aa: CASSPSGLAGFSYNEQFF

d_gene: TRBD2
len: 14
j_gene: TRBJ2-1
v_gene: TRBV13
CDR3aa: CASSFASGSNEQFF

d_gene: TRBD1
len: 15
j_gene: TRBJ2-7
v_gene: TRBV5-4
CDR3aa: CASSRPGDRWYEQYF

d_gene: .
len: 17
j_gene: TRBJ1-1
v_gene: TRBV9
CDR3aa: CASSYNPTVQGNTEAFF

d_gene: TRBD2
len: 14
j_gene: TRBJ2-7
v_gene: TRBV9
CDR3aa: CASSVLTSGYEQYF

d_gene: .
len: 14
j_gene: TRBJ2-4
v_gene: TRBV15
CDR3aa: CATSRGQNMNIQYF

d_gene: TRBD1
len: 15
j_gene: TRBJ2-5
v_gene: TRBV28
CDR3aa: CASSYRTGGLETQYF

d_gene: .
len: 14
j_gene: TRBJ2-3
v_gene: TRBV28
CDR3aa: CASSGQRNTDTQYF

d_gene: .
len: 14
j_gene: TRBJ2-2
v_gene: TRBV18
CDR3aa: CASSEMWNTGELFF

d_gene: .
len: 15
j_gene: TRBJ2-1
v_gene: TRBV29-1
CDR3aa: CSVEVGASGSFLQFF